This T cell receptor (beta chain) originates from a study of cytomegalovirus exposure and HLA in healthy donors. To note about this clone: Its target is unknown.

Germline lookup yields CDR1 MDHEN and CDR2 SYDVKM. The junction had 12 bases not matched to a gene; V was cut back by 2 bases and J by 10 bases. This CDR3 comprises 16 residues. Donors came from a validation cohort of approximately 110 subjects, distinct from the first 666-subject cohort. Whole-study findings and limits: The tendency of first-cohort TCR clusters to co-occur in the 120 or so validation repertoires emerged from a later analysis. Across donors, most TCRs were seen rarely, yet some public ones were widespread. The study recorded 150 to 200 TCR beta chains that were cytomegalovirus-associated.

Produced via immunoSEQ multiplex PCR; TCRdb's table is partial and in-frame only. The sample records about 44,000 clones, roughly 93% being singletons. The TCR originated in a woman between 18 and 29 years old in good health and CMV-seronegative. Sequencing was done on a sample of PBMCs. The chain joins TRBV28 to TRBJ2-1, with 9 bases that match TRBD2. The CDR3 reads CASSLGLAGGLGEQFF. The CDR3 bases are TGTGCCAGCAGTTTAGGACTGGCGGGAGGGCTCGGAGAGCAGTTCTTC.